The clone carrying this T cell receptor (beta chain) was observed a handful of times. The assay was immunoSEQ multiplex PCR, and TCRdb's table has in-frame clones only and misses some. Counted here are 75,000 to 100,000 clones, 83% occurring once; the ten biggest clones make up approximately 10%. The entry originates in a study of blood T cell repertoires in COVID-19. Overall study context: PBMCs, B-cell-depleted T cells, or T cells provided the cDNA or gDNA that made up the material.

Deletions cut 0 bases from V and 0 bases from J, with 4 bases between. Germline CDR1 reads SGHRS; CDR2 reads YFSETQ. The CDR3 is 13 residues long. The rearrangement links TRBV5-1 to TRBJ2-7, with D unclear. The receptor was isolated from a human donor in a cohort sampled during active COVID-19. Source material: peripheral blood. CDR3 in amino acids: CASSLDGSYEQYF. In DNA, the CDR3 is TGCGCCAGCAGCTTGGACGGCTCCTACGAGCAGTACTTC.